A single sample is the source of the 10 T cell receptor beta chains below, sequenced in a study of identical twins. TCRdb reprocessed the 5' RACE reads with MiXCR, giving one entry per CDR3 protein. The sample holds 1.5 million to 2 million distinct CDR3 sequences, under 35% seen once. Sample: cord blood. These receptors were collected from a newborn girl in good health.

The V call is TRBV5-1, the J call TRBJ1-1, with 7 bases fitting TRBD1. This CDR3 region has 15 residues. Germline CDR1 SGHRS, CDR2 YFSETQ. Losses at the gene ends were 2 bases for V and 3 bases for J; bases not matched to a gene: 7. Written as DNA, the CDR3 is TGCGCCAGCAGCTTACGACAGGGAAGGGACACTGAAGCTTTCTTT. Its translation is CASSLRQGRDTEAFF.

The rearrangement links TRBV28 to TRBJ2-5, with D maybe TRBD1 (5 bases). Trimming pared 2 bases from V and 3 bases from J, leaving 13 bases between. CDR1 MDHEN and CDR2 SYDVKM come from the germline V gene. CDR3 length: 15 amino acids. The CDR3 DNA follows: TGTGCCAGCAGTTTAGTGCCAGGGATCAAAGAGACCCAGTACTTC. The encoded protein is CASSLVPGIKETQYF.

The gene calls are TRBV19 and TRBJ2-7; possibly TRBD1 for D (6 bases). V lost 6 bases and J 3 bases, leaving 18 bases between the germline ends. The CDR3 length is 15 residues. Germline CDR1 LNHDA, CDR2 SQIVND (reference sequence). This chain's CDR3 is CASRGNRDNFYEQYF. The CDR3 DNA reads TGTGCCAGTAGGGGCAACCGGGACAATTTCTACGAGCAGTACTTC.

This clonotype was counted a few times. V usage is TRBV29-1 and J usage is TRBJ1-1; TRBD1 matches 9 bases. Trimming at V came to 4 bases and at J to 10 bases, leaving 10 bases not matched to a gene. In germline, CDR1 is SQVTM, CDR2 ANQGSEA. The CDR3 loop spans 13 amino acids. CDR3 in amino acids: CSVASDRGMGAFF. Written as DNA, the CDR3 is TGCAGCGTTGCGTCGGACAGGGGTATGGGAGCTTTCTTT.

Only a few counts were recorded for this clonotype. The CDR3 nucleotides are TGTGCCAGCAGTTACTCGGCCTACACTCCAGATACGCAGTATTTT. Translating it yields CASSYSAYTPDTQYF. The chain is built from TRBV6-6 and TRBJ2-3; no clear D gene. The length of the CDR3 is 15 residues. Per the germline V gene, CDR1 is MNHNY and CDR2 is SVGAGI (reference sequence). The V end was cut by 0 bases, the J end by 4 bases, with 11 bases between.

Worth noting for this clonotype: A much larger clone sits a single nucleotide away, making a read error possible. The chain recombines TRBV7-2 with TRBJ2-6; 7 positions match TRBD1. This CDR3 comprises 15 residues. V was pared by 5 bases and J by 2 bases, with 3 bases of the junction left unmatched. Per the germline V gene, CDR1 is SGHTA and CDR2 is FQGNSA. The CDR3 DNA follows: TGTGCCAGCAGCATAGGGGGCGCTGGGGCCAACGTCCTGACTTTC. Translation: CASSIGGAGANVLTF. Filled out from reference TRBV7-2 and TRBJ2-6, the complete variable domain reads GAGVSQSPSNKVTEKGKDVELRCDPISGHTALYWYRQSLGQGLEFLIYFQGNSAPDKSGLPSDRFSAERTGGSVSTLTIQRTQQEDSAVYLCASSIGGAGANVLTFGAGSRLTVL.

V gene TRBV24-1 combines with J gene TRBJ2-3, with a weak D call TRBD2 (5 bases). Trimming took off 5 bases at V and 6 bases at J, with 17 bases between the two ends. Germline CDR1 reads KGHDR; CDR2 reads SFDVKD. This CDR3 is built from 15 residues. CDR3 loop: CATSGLGGLRDTQYF. The CDR3 coding sequence is TGTGCCACCAGTGGATTAGGCGGGCTCCGGGATACGCAGTATTTT.

This rearrangement joins TRBV5-1 to TRBJ2-1, with D unresolved. Germline V gene lookup returns CDR1 SGHRS and CDR2 YFSETQ. The CDR3 is made up of 14 amino acids. The V and J ends lost 0 bases and 5 bases respectively, with 9 bases between them. CDR3 loop: CASSLGATHNEQFF. DNA of the CDR3: TGCGCCAGCAGCTTGGGGGCGACGCACAATGAGCAGTTCTTC.

This clonotype has just a few counts. This chain joins TRBV2 and TRBJ2-3, with D tentatively TRBD1 (5 bases). CDR1 and CDR2 (germline): SNHLY, FYNNEI. CDR3 length equals 15 residues. V lost 7 bases and J 0 bases, leaving 14 bases between the germline ends. The CDR3 nucleotides read TGTGCCAGCACGGTTGGGGCCATTAGCACAGATACGCAGTATTTT. Its translation is CASTVGAISTDTQYF. The full variable domain, rest sourced from reference TRBV2 and TRBJ2-3, is EPEVTQTPSHQVTQMGQEVILRCVPISNHLYFYWYRQILGQKVEFLVSFYNNEISEKSEIFDDQFSVERPDGSNFTLKIRSTKLEDSAMYFCASTVGAISTDTQYFGPGTRLTVL.

In this sample, this clonotype turned up a few times. The V call is TRBV12-3 or TRBV12-4, the J call TRBJ1-6, with 7 bases that match TRBD1. J was trimmed by 5 bases and V by 7 bases; bases with no gene match: 5. The CDR3 runs to 14 residues. CDR3 coding DNA: TGTGCCAGCATCGCCGGGACAGATAATTCACCCCTCCACTTT. It encodes CASIAGTDNSPLHF.